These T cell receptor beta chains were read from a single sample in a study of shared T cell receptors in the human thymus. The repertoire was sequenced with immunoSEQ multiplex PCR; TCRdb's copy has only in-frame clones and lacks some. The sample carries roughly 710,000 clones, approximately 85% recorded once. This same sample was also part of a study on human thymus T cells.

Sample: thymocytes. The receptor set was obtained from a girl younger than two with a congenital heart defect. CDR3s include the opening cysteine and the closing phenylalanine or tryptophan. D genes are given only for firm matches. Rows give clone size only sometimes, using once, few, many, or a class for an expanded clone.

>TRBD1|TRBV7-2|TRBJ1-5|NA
TGTGCCAGCAGCTTCCGACAGGGAAGAGGGCATCAGCCCCAGCATTTT
CASSFRQGRGHQPQHF
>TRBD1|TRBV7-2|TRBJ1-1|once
TGTGCCAGCAGCATTATTGCCCAGGCTGGGACAGTCGGATTTGAAGCTTTCTTT
CASSIIAQAGTVGFEAFF
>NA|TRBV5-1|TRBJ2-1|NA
TGCGCCAGCAGCTTTTCTGCGCAGGGGAGAAATGAGCAGTTCTTC
CASSFSAQGRNEQFF
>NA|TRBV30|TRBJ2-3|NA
TGTGCCTGGAGTTATAGCTCCGGCACAGATACGCAGTATTTT
CAWSYSSGTDTQYF
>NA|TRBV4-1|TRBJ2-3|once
TGCGCCAGCAGCCAAGGCTTCTGGGAGACGCAGTATTTT
CASSQGFWETQYF
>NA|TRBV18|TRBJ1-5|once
TGTGCCAGCTCACCAGGGGTAGGGGATCCCAATCAGCCCCAGCATTTT
CASSPGVGDPNQPQHF
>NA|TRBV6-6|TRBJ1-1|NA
TGTGCCAGCAGTTATGCGAGGAGGTCGACGAACACTGAAGCTTTCTTT
CASSYARRSTNTEAFF
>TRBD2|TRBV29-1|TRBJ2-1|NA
TGCAGCGTTGAAGAAGGGACCGGGACTAGCAATGAGCAGTTCTTC
CSVEEGTGTSNEQFF
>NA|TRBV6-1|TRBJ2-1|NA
TGTGCCAGCAGTGTCGACAGGTGGTCCTACAATGAGCAGTTCTTC
CASSVDRWSYNEQFF
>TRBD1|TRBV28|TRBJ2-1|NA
TGTGCCAGCAGTCCCCCCGGACAGGGGTATGAGCAGTTCTTC
CASSPPGQGYEQFF
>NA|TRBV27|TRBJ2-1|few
TGTGCCAGCAGACGCGGGGGCGAAGAGCAGTTCTTC
CASRRGGEEQFF
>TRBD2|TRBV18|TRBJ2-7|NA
TGTGCCAGCTCACCGACGAGACTAGCGGGGGGGAAAGACGAGCAGTACTTC
CASSPTRLAGGKDEQYF
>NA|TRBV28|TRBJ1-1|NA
TGTGCCAGCAGTTACCAGACGGGGGATCTCTTAATGAACACTGAAGCTTTCTTT
CASSYQTGDLLMNTEAFF
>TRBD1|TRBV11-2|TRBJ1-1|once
TGTGCCAGCAGCTTATGGGACCCACAGGGGGACACTGAAGCTTTCTTT
CASSLWDPQGDTEAFF
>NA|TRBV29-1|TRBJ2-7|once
TGCAGCCCGGAGGGGACAGACTCCCCCATTCCCTACGAGCAGTACTTC
CSPEGTDSPIPYEQYF
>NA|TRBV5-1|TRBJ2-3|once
TGCGCCAGCAGCTTTCGGCCGGGTTCGGCAGATACGCAGTATTTT
CASSFRPGSADTQYF
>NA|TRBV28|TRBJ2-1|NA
TGTGCCAGCAAACTAGCCCTCGCCAAATCCTGTGAGCAGTTCTTC
CASKLALAKSCEQFF
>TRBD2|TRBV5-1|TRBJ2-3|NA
TGCGCCAGCAGCTTGGCATTCATGGGACTAGCGGGGGGGCCGTTTAGCACAGATACGCAGTATTTT
CASSLAFMGLAGGPFSTDTQYF
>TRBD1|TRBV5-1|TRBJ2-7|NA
TGCGCCAGCAGCTTTTCGTGGACAGGGGTGCACGAGCAGTACTTC
CASSFSWTGVHEQYF
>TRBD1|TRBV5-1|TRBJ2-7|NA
TGCGCCAGCAGACCCGAGGCCACCAAAAGAGTAGGATACAGGGGCTGCTCCTACGAGCAGTACTTC
CASRPEATKRVGYRGCSYEQYF
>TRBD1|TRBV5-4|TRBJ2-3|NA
TGTGCCAGCAGCTTTAACACAGGGGAATTGAGCACAGATACGCAGTATTTT
CASSFNTGELSTDTQYF
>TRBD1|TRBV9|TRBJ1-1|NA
TGTGCCAGCAGCTTGGGACAGGAGAACACTGAAGCTTTCTTT
CASSLGQENTEAFF
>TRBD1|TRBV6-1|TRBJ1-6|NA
TGTGCCATGGCGGACAGGGAAGATCCCAATTCACCCCTCCACTTT
CAMADREDPNSPLHF
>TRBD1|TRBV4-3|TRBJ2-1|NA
TGCGCCAGCAGCCATCACTGGACAGGTCCCTACAATGAGCAGTTCTTC
CASSHHWTGPYNEQFF